The clone carrying this T cell receptor (beta chain) was found many times. Its antigen is unidentified. The data stem from a study of spatial heterogeneity in lung cancer. CDR3 length: 14 amino acids. Trimming left V 6 bases short and J 4 bases short, with 14 bases between. CDR1 and CDR2 (germline): MNHNS, SASEGT. Study-wide findings and caveats: Expanded intratumoral alpha and beta TCR counts tracked tumor mutation counts.

The time point denotes: sample taken at primary tumor resection. Via MiXCR, TCRdb re-called the 5' RACE reads, giving one row per CDR3 protein. This sample has about 27,000 distinct CDR3 sequences, with about 7.1% found just once. The sample here was lung tumor tissue, taken at surgery. The TCR comes from a male donor with early-stage non-small cell lung cancer. V usage is TRBV6-1 and J usage is TRBJ2-3; D is ambiguous. This CDR3 reads CASSWTHPADTQYF. In DNA, the CDR3 is TGTGCCAGCAGCTGGACCCACCCGGCAGATACGCAGTATTTT.